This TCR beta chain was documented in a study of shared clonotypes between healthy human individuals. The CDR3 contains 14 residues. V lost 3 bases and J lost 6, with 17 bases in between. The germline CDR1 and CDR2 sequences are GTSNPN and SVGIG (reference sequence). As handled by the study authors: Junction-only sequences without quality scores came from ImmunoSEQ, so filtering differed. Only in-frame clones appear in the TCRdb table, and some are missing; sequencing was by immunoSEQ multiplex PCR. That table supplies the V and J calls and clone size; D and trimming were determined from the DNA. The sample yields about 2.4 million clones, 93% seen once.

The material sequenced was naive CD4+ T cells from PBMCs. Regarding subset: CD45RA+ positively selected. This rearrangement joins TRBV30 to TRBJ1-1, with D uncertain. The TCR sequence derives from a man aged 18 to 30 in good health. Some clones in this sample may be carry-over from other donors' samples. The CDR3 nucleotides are TGTGCCTGGAGCGCCCTTCCAATCGGGGCTGAAGCTTTCTTT. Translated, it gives CAWSALPIGAEAFF.